Listed below are T cell receptor beta chains from one sample, sequenced in a study of CD8+CD57+ T cells in acquired aplastic anemia. TCRdb re-derived calls from the reads in MiXCR, one entry per CDR3 protein. Of 150,000 to 180,000 distinct CDR3 sequences listed, roughly 49% are singletons. Sequencing was carried out using sorted CD4+, CD8+, or CD8+CD57+ T cells (not recorded which) from PBMCs. All receptors derive from a human donor with aplastic anemia. Both conserved end residues are part of each CDR3. The D gene is left open where the match is weak. Not every row has a clone size; where given, it reads once, few, many or a size class.

abundance	d_gene	j_gene	v_gene	CDR3aa	CDR3nt
.	TRBD2	TRBJ2-2	TRBV25-1	CASSAGGIQTGELFF	TGTGCCAGCAGCGCGGGAGGGATTCAGACCGGGGAGCTGTTTTTT
many	.	TRBJ1-1	TRBV7-6	CASSAHDTEAFF	TGTGCCAGCAGCGCCCATGACACTGAAGCTTTCTTT
.	.	TRBJ1-1	TRBV12-3/TRBV12-4	CASSTRDRATEAFF	TGTGCCAGCAGTACTCGGGACCGCGCTACTGAAGCTTTCTTT
.	.	TRBJ2-7	TRBV21-1	CASSKAGGSYEQYF	TGCGCCAGCAGCAAAGCCGGGGGCTCCTACGAGCAGTACTTC
few	.	TRBJ1-3	TRBV6-5	CASSYQLGRVGNTIYF	TGTGCCAGCAGTTACCAACTCGGACGGGTGGGAAACACCATATATTTT
many	TRBD2	TRBJ2-5	TRBV20-1	CSARGLAGGSRETQYF	TGCAGTGCTAGGGGACTAGCGGGGGGGTCTAGAGAGACCCAGTACTTC
.	.	TRBJ2-1	TRBV9	CASSAGSGIGNEQFF	TGTGCCAGCAGCGCGGGTAGCGGAATCGGCAATGAGCAGTTCTTC
.	.	TRBJ2-5	TRBV7-2	CASSLDSSDGETQYF	TGTGCCAGCAGCTTAGATTCGAGCGATGGAGAGACCCAGTACTTC
many	.	TRBJ2-1	TRBV2	CASCKRRDNEQFF	TGTGCCAGTTGCAAGCGAAGGGACAATGAGCAGTTCTTC
.	.	TRBJ1-2	TRBV7-9	CASSLSYTF	TGTGCCAGCAGCTTGAGCTACACCTTC
many	.	TRBJ2-1	TRBV12-3/TRBV12-4	CASSGQSYNEQFF	TGTGCCAGCAGTGGACAGTCCTACAATGAGCAGTTCTTC
many	.	TRBJ2-5	TRBV12-3/TRBV12-4	CASSFASETGEETQYF	TGTGCCAGCAGTTTTGCGTCTGAGACTGGAGAAGAGACCCAGTACTTC
many	.	TRBJ1-2	TRBV6-1	CASSEDPDHGYTF	TGTGCCAGCAGTGAGGACCCAGACCATGGCTACACCTTC
many	.	TRBJ2-1	TRBV6-1	CASSLDTSSYNEQFF	TGTGCCAGCAGTCTGGACACGAGCTCCTACAATGAGCAGTTCTTC
many	.	TRBJ1-1	TRBV6-5	CASSYSNTEAFF	TGTGCCAGCAGTTACTCGAATACTGAAGCTTTCTTT
many	.	TRBJ1-3	TRBV10-2	CASSESRAGNTIYF	TGCGCCAGCAGTGAAAGCCGGGCGGGAAACACCATATATTTT
.	.	TRBJ2-5	TRBV5-1	CASSFGRGETQYF	TGCGCCAGCAGCTTTGGGAGAGGGGAGACCCAGTACTTC
few	TRBD1	TRBJ2-7	TRBV2	CASSGWTGGAYEQYF	TGTGCCAGCAGTGGCTGGACAGGGGGGGCCTACGAGCAGTACTTC
.	TRBD1	TRBJ2-3	TRBV7-2	CASSFQGVDTQYF	TGTGCCAGCAGCTTCCAGGGGGTAGATACGCAGTATTTT
.	.	TRBJ1-2	TRBV10-3	CAISEWGDNYGYTF	TGTGCCATCAGTGAATGGGGGGATAACTATGGCTACACCTTC
.	.	TRBJ2-5	TRBV24-1	CATSDRGYGEETQYF	TGTGCCACCAGTGATAGGGGATACGGGGAAGAGACCCAGTACTTC
many	.	TRBJ1-2	TRBV20-1	CSARDPSGAFNYGYTF	TGCAGTGCTAGGGACCCCTCAGGGGCCTTTAACTATGGCTACACCTTC
once	TRBD1	TRBJ2-7	TRBV12-3/TRBV12-4	CASSSGQGFYEQYF	TGTGCCAGCAGTTCCGGACAGGGTTTCTACGAGCAGTACTTC
.	TRBD2	TRBJ2-7	TRBV7-2	CASSLAGLDLPTEQYF	TGTGCCAGCAGCTTAGCGGGACTAGACCTCCCTACCGAGCAGTACTTC
.	.	TRBJ2-1	TRBV10-3	CAISSSLDYNEQFF	TGTGCCATCAGTTCTTCGCTGGACTACAATGAGCAGTTCTTC
.	.	TRBJ2-7	TRBV25-1	CASSAPVMGEQYF	TGTGCCAGCAGCGCACCGGTTATGGGCGAGCAGTACTTC
few	.	TRBJ2-1	TRBV15	CATSSRQVFNEQFF	TGTGCCACCAGCAGCAGACAGGTCTTCAATGAGCAGTTCTTC
.	TRBD1	TRBJ1-2	TRBV5-4	CASSLGDSFYGYTF	TGTGCCAGCAGCTTGGGGGACAGTTTCTATGGCTACACCTTC
many	.	TRBJ2-1	TRBV7-8	CASSASLSYNEQFF	TGTGCCAGCAGCGCGTCCCTCTCCTACAATGAGCAGTTCTTC
.	.	TRBJ2-1	TRBV11-2	CASSLDRERHEQFF	TGTGCCAGCAGCCTCGACCGAGAGCGCCATGAGCAGTTCTTC
.	TRBD2	TRBJ2-7	TRBV10-2	CASKLLLASGNFSYEQYF	TGCGCCAGCAAGCTACTCCTGGCTAGCGGGAATTTTAGCTACGAGCAGTACTTC
.	.	TRBJ1-1	TRBV29-1	CSVEVGGGRLEAFF	TGCAGCGTTGAAGTCGGAGGGGGACGTCTTGAAGCTTTCTTT
.	TRBD2	TRBJ2-7	TRBV7-9	CASSFSSGSFYEQYF	TGTGCCAGCAGCTTCTCTAGCGGGAGTTTCTACGAGCAGTACTTC
.	TRBD1	TRBJ2-1	TRBV10-3	CAISEVDRGPSYNEQFF	TGTGCCATCAGTGAGGTAGACAGGGGTCCCTCCTACAATGAGCAGTTCTTC
.	.	TRBJ2-3	TRBV7-3	CASRPTGDTQYF	TGTGCCAGCAGACCTACAGGGGATACGCAGTATTTT
few	.	TRBJ1-2	TRBV24-1	CATREGANYGYTF	TGTGCCACCAGAGAGGGGGCTAACTATGGCTACACCTTC
.	TRBD1	TRBJ1-2	TRBV15	CATRVDRVGGYTF	TGTGCCACCAGAGTAGACAGGGTAGGTGGCTACACCTTC